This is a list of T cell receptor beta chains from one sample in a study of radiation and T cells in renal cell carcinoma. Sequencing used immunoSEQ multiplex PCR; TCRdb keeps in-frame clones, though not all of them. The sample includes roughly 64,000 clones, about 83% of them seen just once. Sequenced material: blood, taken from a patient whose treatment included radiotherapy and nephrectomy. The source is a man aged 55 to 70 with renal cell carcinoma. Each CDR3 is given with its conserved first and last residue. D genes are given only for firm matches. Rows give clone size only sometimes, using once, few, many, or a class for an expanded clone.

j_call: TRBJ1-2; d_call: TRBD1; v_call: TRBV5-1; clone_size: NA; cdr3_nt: TGCGCCAGCAGCCCTCGTGAGGGGGCGCATGGCTACACCTTC; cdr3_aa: CASSPREGAHGYTF
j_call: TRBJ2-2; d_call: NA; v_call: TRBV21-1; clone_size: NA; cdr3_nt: TGTGCCAGCAGCGTACGCCCCGCAGGGGGGAAAACCGGGGAGCTGTTTTTT; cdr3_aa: CASSVRPAGGKTGELFF
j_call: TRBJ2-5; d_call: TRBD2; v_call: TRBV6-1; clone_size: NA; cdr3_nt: TGTGCCAGCAGGGCCGGGGGGGAGACCCAGTACTTC; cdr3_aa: CASRAGGETQYF
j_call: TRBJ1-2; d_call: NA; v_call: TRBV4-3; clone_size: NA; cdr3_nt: TGCGCCAGCAGCCAAGATCTACTTGCAGGGGTGGCCTATGGCTACACCTTC; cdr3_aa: CASSQDLLAGVAYGYTF
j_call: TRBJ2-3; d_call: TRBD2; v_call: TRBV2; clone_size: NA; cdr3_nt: TGTGCCAGCAGCCTACTAGCGGGGAGCCCCGCAGATACGCAGTATTTT; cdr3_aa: CASSLLAGSPADTQYF
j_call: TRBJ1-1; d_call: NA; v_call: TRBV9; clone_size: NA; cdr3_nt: TGTGCCAGCAGCGTAGAAGGGAACAGGGTTACTGAAGCTTTCTTT; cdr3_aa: CASSVEGNRVTEAFF
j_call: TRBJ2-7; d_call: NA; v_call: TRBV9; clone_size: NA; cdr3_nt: TGTGCCAGCAGCGTGGACTTGGGGGGATACGAGCAGTACTTC; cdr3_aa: CASSVDLGGYEQYF
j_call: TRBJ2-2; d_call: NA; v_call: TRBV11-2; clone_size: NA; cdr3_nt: TGTGCCAGCAGCACCCGTCCCCCAACTGGCGGATACACCGGGGAGCTGTTTTTT; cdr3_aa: CASSTRPPTGGYTGELFF
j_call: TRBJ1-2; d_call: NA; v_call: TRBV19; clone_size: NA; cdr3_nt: TGTGCCAGTAGTATAATGGCAGGGGCGGGCTATGGCTACACCTTC; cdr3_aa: CASSIMAGAGYGYTF
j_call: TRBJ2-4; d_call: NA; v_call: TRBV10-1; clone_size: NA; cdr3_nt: TGCGCCAGCAGTGAGTCGGGTGTGGGACGGCAGTACTTC; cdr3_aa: CASSESGVGRQYF
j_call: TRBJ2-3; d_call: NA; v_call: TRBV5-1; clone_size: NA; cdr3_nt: TGCGCCAGCAGCTTATATGGAACAGATACGCAGTATTTT; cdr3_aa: CASSLYGTDTQYF
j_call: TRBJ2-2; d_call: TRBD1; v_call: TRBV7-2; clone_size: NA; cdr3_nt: TGTGCCAGCAGCTTAGCAGGGGGCGGGAACACCGGGGAGCTGTTTTTT; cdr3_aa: CASSLAGGGNTGELFF
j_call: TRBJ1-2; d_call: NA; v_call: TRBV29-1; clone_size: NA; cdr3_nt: TGCAGCGTTGAAGGGACAGAGTCGTTCTATGGCTACACCTTC; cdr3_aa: CSVEGTESFYGYTF
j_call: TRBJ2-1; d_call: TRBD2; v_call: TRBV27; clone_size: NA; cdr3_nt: TGTGCCAGCAGTAGACTAGCGGGAGACAATGAGCAGTTCTTC; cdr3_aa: CASSRLAGDNEQFF
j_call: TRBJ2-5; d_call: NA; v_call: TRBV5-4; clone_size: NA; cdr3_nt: TGTGCCAGCAGCTTGGGAACTAGCGGAGCCAGGGGGGGAGAGACCCAGTACTTC; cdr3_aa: CASSLGTSGARGGETQYF
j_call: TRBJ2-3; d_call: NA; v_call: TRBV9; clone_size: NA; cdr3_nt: TGTGCCAGCAGCGTAGGACGGAGCACAGATACGCAGTATTTT; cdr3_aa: CASSVGRSTDTQYF
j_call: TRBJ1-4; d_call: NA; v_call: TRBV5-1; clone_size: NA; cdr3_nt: TGCGCCAGCAGCTTCTTAGACTCAACTAATGAAAAACTGTTTTTT; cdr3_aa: CASSFLDSTNEKLFF
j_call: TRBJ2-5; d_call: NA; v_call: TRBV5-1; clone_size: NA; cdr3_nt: TGCGCCAGCAGCTTGGCCGGGCCTCTGAAGACCCAGTACTTC; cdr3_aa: CASSLAGPLKTQYF
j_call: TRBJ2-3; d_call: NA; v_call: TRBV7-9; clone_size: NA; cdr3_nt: TGTGCCAGCAGCTTAGCTTTGGCAGATACGCAGTATTTT; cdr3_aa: CASSLALADTQYF
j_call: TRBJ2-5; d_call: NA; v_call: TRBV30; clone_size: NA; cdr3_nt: TGTGCCTGGAGTGTAAATAGGTTAGACGAGACCCAGTACTTC; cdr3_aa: CAWSVNRLDETQYF
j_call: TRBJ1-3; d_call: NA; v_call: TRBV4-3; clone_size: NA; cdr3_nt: TGCGCCAGCAGCCAAGATTCCGGAAACACCATATATTTT; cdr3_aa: CASSQDSGNTIYF
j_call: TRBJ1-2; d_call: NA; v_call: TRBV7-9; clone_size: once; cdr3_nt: TGTGCCAGCAGCCAGGACGAATATAATGGCTACACCTTC; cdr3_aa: CASSQDEYNGYTF